A selection of T cell receptor beta chains follows, all from one sample in a study of T cells in Graves' hyperthyroidism and ophthalmopathy. Via MiXCR, TCRdb re-called the multiplex PCR reads, giving one row per CDR3 protein. The sample gives around 500,000 distinct CDR3 sequences, 20% to 25% of which show up once; approximately 54% is in the top ten. Material: blood. The receptors stem from a woman between 65 and 79 years old with Graves' ophthalmopathy. The CDR3 runs from the conserved cysteine through the conserved F or W. D genes are given only for firm matches.

CDR3 protein	CDR3 length	V gene	J gene	D gene
CASSPRGEAGRTGELFF	17	TRBV4-2	TRBJ2-2	TRBD2
CASSITGSSYNEQFF	15	TRBV19	TRBJ2-1	NA
CASSSGTRYLSDTQYF	16	TRBV7-2	TRBJ2-3	TRBD2
CASSEFRGSAAEAFF	15	TRBV25-1	TRBJ1-1	NA
CSASAGQNTEAFF	13	TRBV20-1	TRBJ1-1	NA
CATLGPVSNTGELFF	15	TRBV28	TRBJ2-2	NA
CAWSPVDRVGNQPQHF	16	TRBV30	TRBJ1-5	NA
CSARDLGGVGNEQFF	15	TRBV20-1	TRBJ2-1	NA
CASTPAGGQYTGELFF	16	TRBV6-2/TRBV6-3	TRBJ2-2	TRBD2
CASRGIAGVRTDTQYF	16	TRBV12-3/TRBV12-4	TRBJ2-3	TRBD2
CASRRKTSGVYEQYF	15	TRBV6-1	TRBJ2-7	TRBD2
CSVVSGIGATDTQYF	15	TRBV29-1	TRBJ2-3	NA
CASSETLRANEKLFF	15	TRBV2	TRBJ1-4	NA
CASSEAPNYGYTF	13	TRBV2	TRBJ1-2	NA
CASSQDSLGGLTGGYTF	17	TRBV3-1	TRBJ1-2	TRBD1
CASSVPTDTQYF	12	TRBV11-2	TRBJ2-3	NA
CASSLTWGQAAYEQYF	16	TRBV4-1	TRBJ2-7	NA
CASSPGTSFGEQFF	14	TRBV27	TRBJ2-1	NA
CASSQSPFLAGASTDTQYF	19	TRBV2	TRBJ2-3	TRBD2
CASSLSLLAPQYF	13	TRBV7-9	TRBJ2-3	NA
CASSLVAGFEKLFF	14	TRBV7-2	TRBJ1-4	NA
CASSEALQGREKLFF	15	TRBV2	TRBJ1-4	NA
CASSSGLGGFEQYF	14	TRBV28	TRBJ2-7	NA
CASARGRAETQYF	13	TRBV10-2	TRBJ2-5	TRBD2
CATSDPGKAETFF	13	TRBV2	TRBJ1-1	NA
CSARQGIDTQYF	12	TRBV20-1	TRBJ2-3	NA
CASSPSGTGRNEQYF	15	TRBV28	TRBJ2-7	TRBD1
CASSQGGIPIIYEQYF	16	TRBV3-1	TRBJ2-7	NA
CSASPSGTYNEQFF	14	TRBV20-1	TRBJ2-1	TRBD2
CASSPLPTGELFF	13	TRBV18	TRBJ2-2	NA
CASSLEFMNTEAFF	14	TRBV5-1	TRBJ1-1	NA
CASSPEGGRDYTDTQYF	17	TRBV9	TRBJ2-3	NA
CASRIQGAGETQYF	14	TRBV28	TRBJ2-5	TRBD1
CASSLVFTQETQYF	14	TRBV7-2	TRBJ2-5	NA
CASSRPGQGGTEAFF	15	TRBV18	TRBJ1-1	TRBD1
CASSETGRWETQYF	14	TRBV6-1	TRBJ2-5	NA
CASSLDTSYYEQYF	14	TRBV11-1	TRBJ2-7	NA
CASRPRDSSLQETQYF	16	TRBV4-1	TRBJ2-5	NA
CAISRDRGRTEAFF	14	TRBV10-3	TRBJ1-1	TRBD1
CASTLSGSQPQHF	13	TRBV12-3/TRBV12-4	TRBJ1-5	NA